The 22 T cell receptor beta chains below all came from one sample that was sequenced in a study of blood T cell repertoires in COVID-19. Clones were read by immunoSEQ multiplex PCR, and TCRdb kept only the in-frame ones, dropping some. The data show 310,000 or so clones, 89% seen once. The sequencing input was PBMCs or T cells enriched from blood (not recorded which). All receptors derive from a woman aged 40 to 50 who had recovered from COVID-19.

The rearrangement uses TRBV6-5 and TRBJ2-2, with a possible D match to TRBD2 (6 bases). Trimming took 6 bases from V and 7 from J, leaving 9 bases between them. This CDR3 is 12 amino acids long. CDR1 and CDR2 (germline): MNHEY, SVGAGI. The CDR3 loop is CASRGRGGELFF. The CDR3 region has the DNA TGTGCCAGCAGGGGGCGGGGCGGGGAGCTGTTTTTT.

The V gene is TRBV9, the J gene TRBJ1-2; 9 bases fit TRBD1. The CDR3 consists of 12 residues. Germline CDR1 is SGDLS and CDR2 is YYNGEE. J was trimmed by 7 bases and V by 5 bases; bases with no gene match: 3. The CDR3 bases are TGTGCCAGCAGTATGGACAGGGGTGGCTACACCTTC. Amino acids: CASSMDRGGYTF.

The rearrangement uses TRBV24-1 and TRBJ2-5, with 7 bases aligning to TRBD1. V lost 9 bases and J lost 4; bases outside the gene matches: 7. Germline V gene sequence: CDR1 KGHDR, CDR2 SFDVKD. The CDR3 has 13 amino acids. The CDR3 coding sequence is TGTGCCACCGGAACAGGGGCCGGAGAGACCCAGTACTTC. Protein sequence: CATGTGAGETQYF.

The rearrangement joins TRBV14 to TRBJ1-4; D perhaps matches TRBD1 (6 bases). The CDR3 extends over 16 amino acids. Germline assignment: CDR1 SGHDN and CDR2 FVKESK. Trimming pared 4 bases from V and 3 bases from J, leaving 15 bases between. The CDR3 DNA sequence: TGTGCCAGCAGCCTAATTCAGGGGTGGGCTAATGAAAAACTGTTTTTT. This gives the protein CASSLIQGWANEKLFF.

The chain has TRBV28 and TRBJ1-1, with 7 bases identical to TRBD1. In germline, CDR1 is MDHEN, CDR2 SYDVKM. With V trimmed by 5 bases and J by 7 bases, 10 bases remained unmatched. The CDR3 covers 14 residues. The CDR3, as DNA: TGTGCCAGCAGTGTCTTGAGGGGACAGCTTGAAGCTTTCTTT. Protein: CASSVLRGQLEAFF.

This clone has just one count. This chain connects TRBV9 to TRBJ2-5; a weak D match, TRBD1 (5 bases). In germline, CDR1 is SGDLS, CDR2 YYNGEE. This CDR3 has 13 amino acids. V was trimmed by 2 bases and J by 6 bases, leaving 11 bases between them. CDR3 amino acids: CASSVGQGQTQYF. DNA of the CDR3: TGTGCCAGCAGCGTCGGACAAGGACAGACCCAGTACTTC.

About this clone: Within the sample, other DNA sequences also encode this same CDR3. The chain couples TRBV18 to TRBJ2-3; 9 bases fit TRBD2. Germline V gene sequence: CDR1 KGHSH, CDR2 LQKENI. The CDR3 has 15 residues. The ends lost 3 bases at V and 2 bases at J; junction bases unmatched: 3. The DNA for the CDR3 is TGTGCCAGCTCACCGGGACTAGCAGTCACAGATACGCAGTATTTT. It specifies CASSPGLAVTDTQYF. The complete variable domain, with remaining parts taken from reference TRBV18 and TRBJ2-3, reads NAGVMQNPRHLVRRRGQEARLRCSPMKGHSHVYWYRQLPEEGLKFMVYLQKENIIDESGMPKERFSAEFPKEGPSILRIQQVVRGDSAAYFCASSPGLAVTDTQYFGPGTRLTVL.

CDR3 bases: TGTGCCAGCAGCTTTGGACTAGCGGGGTTCTACACCGGGGAGCTGTTTTTT. This translates into CASSFGLAGFYTGELFF. The V gene is TRBV5-8, the J gene TRBJ2-2; the match to TRBD2 covers 12 bases. The CDR3 length is 17 residues. V was pared by 2 bases and J by 3 bases, with 5 bases of the junction left unmatched. Germline V gene lookup returns CDR1 SGHTS and CDR2 YDEGEE.

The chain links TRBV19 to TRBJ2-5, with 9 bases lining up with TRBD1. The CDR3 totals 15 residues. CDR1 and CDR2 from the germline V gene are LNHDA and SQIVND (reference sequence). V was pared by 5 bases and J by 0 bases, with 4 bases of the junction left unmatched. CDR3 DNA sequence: TGTGCCAGTAGTCCCCGGGACAGGGACCAAGAGACCCAGTACTTC. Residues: CASSPRDRDQETQYF.

The CDR3 is CAWSEGWNQPQHF. The CDR3 bases are TGTGCCTGGAGTGAGGGGTGGAATCAGCCCCAGCATTTT. V usage is TRBV30 and J usage is TRBJ1-5; perhaps TRBD1 as D (5 bases). Trimming removed 1 base from V and 4 bases from J, with 8 bases in between. Germline V gene data show CDR1 as GTSNPN and CDR2 as SVGIG (reference sequence). This CDR3 is built from 13 residues.

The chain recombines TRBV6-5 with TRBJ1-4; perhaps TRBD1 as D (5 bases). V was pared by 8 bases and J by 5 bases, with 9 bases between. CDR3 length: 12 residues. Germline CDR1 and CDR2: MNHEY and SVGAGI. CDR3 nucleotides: TGTGCCAGCGGGGGAGGCAATGAAAAACTGTTTTTT. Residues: CASGGGNEKLFF.

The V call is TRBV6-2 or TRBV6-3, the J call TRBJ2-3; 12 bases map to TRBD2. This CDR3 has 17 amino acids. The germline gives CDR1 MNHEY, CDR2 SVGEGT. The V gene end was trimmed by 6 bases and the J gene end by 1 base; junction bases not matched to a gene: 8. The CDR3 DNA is TGTGCCAGCAGCTCCAGGACTAGCGGGACCCGCACAGATACGCAGTATTTT. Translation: CASSSRTSGTRTDTQYF.

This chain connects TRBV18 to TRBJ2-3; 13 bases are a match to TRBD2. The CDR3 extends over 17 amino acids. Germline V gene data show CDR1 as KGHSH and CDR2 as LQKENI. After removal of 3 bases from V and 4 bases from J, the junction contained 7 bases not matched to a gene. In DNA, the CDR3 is TGTGCCAGCTCACCTCTGCGGGGACTAGCGGGATCAGATACGCAGTATTTT. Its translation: CASSPLRGLAGSDTQYF.

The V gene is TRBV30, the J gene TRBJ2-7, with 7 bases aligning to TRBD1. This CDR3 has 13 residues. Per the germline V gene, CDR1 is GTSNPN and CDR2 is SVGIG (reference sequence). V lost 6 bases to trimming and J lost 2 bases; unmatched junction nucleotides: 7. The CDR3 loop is CACYRDSTYEQYF. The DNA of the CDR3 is TGTGCCTGTTACCGGGACAGCACCTACGAGCAGTACTTC. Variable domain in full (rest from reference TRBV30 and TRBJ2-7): SQTIHQWPATLVQPVGSPLSLECTVEGTSNPNLYWYRQAAGRGLQLLFYSVGIGQISSEVPQNLSASRPQDRQFILSSKKLLLSDSGFYLCACYRDSTYEQYFGPGTRLTVT.

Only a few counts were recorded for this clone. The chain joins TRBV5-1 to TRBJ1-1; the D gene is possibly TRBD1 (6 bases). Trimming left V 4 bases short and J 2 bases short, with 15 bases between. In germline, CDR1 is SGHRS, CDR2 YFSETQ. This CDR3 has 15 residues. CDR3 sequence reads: CASSLNRDPNTEAFF. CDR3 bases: TGCGCCAGCAGCCTGAACAGGGATCCTAACACTGAAGCTTTCTTT.

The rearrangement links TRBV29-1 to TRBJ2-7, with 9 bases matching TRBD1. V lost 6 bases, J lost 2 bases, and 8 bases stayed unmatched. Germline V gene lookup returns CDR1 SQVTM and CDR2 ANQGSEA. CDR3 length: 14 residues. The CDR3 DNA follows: TGCAGCGTGGATGCCGGGACAGGGACCTACGAGCAGTACTTC. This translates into CSVDAGTGTYEQYF.

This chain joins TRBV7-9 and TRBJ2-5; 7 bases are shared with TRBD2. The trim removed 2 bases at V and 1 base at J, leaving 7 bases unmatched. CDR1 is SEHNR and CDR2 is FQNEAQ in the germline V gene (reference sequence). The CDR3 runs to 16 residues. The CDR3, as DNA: TGTGCCAGCAGCTTACCGTTCGGGAGGCCCCAAGAGACCCAGTACTTC. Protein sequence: CASSLPFGRPQETQYF.

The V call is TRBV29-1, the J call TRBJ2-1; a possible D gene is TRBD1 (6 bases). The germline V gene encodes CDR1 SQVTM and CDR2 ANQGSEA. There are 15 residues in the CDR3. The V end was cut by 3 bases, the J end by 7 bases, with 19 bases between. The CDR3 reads CSVDLGALTRNEQFF. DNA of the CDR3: TGCAGCGTTGATCTGGGGGCTCTGACTCGGAATGAGCAGTTCTTC.

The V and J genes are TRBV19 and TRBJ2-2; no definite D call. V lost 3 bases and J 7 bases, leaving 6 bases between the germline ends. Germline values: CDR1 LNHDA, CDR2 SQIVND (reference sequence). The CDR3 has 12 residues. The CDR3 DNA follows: TGTGCCAGTAGTATTCAGGTCGGGGAGCTGTTTTTT. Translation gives CASSIQVGELFF.

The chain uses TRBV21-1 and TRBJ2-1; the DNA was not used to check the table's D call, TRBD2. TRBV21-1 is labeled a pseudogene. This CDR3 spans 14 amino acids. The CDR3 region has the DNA TGTGCCAGCAGCTTCCCTCCCCGGGACAATGAGCAGTTCTTC. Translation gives CASSFPPRDNEQFF.

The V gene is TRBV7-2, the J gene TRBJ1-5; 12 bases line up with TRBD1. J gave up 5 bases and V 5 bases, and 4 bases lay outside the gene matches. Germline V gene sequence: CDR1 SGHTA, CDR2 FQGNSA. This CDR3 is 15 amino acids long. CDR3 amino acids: CASSPGTGGDQPQHF. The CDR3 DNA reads TGTGCCAGCAGCCCAGGGACAGGGGGCGATCAGCCCCAGCATTTT.

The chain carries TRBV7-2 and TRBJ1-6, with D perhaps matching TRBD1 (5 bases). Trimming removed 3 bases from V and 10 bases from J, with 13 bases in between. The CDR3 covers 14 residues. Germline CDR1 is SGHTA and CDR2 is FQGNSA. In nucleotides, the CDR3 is TGTGCCAGCAGCTTGACAGACAGAGGATCACCCCTCCACTTT. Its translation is CASSLTDRGSPLHF.